The 30 T cell receptor beta chains listed next were all sequenced from one sample in a study of OX40 agonist ivuxolimab in advanced cancers. Profiled with immunoSEQ multiplex PCR; TCRdb holds only in-frame clones, not every one. Of tens of thousands of clones listed, around four fifths are singletons. This material consisted of CD4+ or CD8+ T cells sorted from blood, taken in a trial of the OX40 agonist ivuxolimab. The receptors here all came from an adult with an advanced solid tumor such as melanoma, head and neck, liver or kidney cancer.

The chain carries TRBV7-2 and TRBJ2-7; 9 bases line up with TRBD1. The CDR3 is made up of 16 amino acids. Germline CDR1 is SGHTA and CDR2 is FQGNSA. After removal of 4 bases from V and 3 bases from J, the junction contained 10 bases not matched to a gene. The CDR3 region is CASSSSSGQGLYEQYF. In nucleotides, the CDR3 is TGTGCCAGCAGCTCAAGCTCGGGACAGGGTCTCTACGAGCAGTACTTC. The full variable domain, its missing parts supplied by reference TRBV7-2 and TRBJ2-7, is GAGVSQSPSNKVTEKGKDVELRCDPISGHTALYWYRQSLGQGLEFLIYFQGNSAPDKSGLPSDRFSAERTGGSVSTLTIQRTQQEDSAVYLCASSSSSGQGLYEQYFGPGTRLTVT.

This clone was observed a single time. The chain employs TRBV10-3 and TRBJ2-3; D ambiguous. The CDR3 totals 12 residues. CDR1 is ENHRY, CDR2 SYGVKD, per germline. Trimming cost V 0 bases and J 3 bases, with 1 base left between them. CDR3 DNA: TGTGCCATCAGTGAGTCTACAGATACGCAGTATTTT. Translation gives CAISESTDTQYF.

The chain uses TRBV7-9 and TRBJ2-1, with 9 bases that match TRBD1. V lost 4 bases and J lost 9; bases outside the gene matches: 19. This CDR3 is built from 18 residues. Looked up from germline, CDR1 is SEHNR and CDR2 is FQNEAQ (reference sequence). In DNA, the CDR3 is TGTGCCAGCAGCTCTCCCAGACAGGGGGGGATCATCGGCACTGAGCAGTTCTTC. It encodes CASSSPRQGGIIGTEQFF.

This clone was recorded only once. V is TRBV7-9 and J is TRBJ2-1; the D is unclear. Germline CDR1 is SEHNR and CDR2 is FQNEAQ (reference sequence). The CDR3 extends over 15 amino acids. The V and J ends lost 5 bases and 0 bases respectively, with 11 bases between them. The CDR3 nucleotides read TGTGCCAGCAGCCCGCAGGATAGCTCCTACAATGAGCAGTTCTTC. Residues: CASSPQDSSYNEQFF.

The rearrangement joins TRBV9 to TRBJ2-2; TRBD1 is a possible D gene (6 bases). Germline CDR1 is SGDLS and CDR2 is YYNGEE. The CDR3 is made up of 17 amino acids. The V end lost 5 bases, the J end lost 0 bases, and 17 bases lay between the germline ends. This CDR3 reads CASSATGTLPNTGELFF. CDR3 coding DNA: TGTGCCAGCAGTGCCACCGGGACACTACCGAACACCGGGGAGCTGTTTTTT.

This chain uses TRBV11-2 with TRBJ2-7, with D perhaps TRBD1 or TRBD2 (6 bases each). This CDR3 region has 16 residues. The V gene lost 1 base and the J gene lost 7 bases, with 20 bases spanning the gap. The V gene's germline CDR1 is SGHAT and CDR2 FQNNGV. CDR3 in amino acids: CASSLGGAGLFGEQYF. The CDR3 nucleotides are TGTGCCAGCAGCTTAGGGGGGGCAGGGCTGTTTGGGGAGCAGTACTTC. Using reference TRBV11-2 and TRBJ2-7 for the parts outside the CDR3, the full variable domain is EAGVAQSPRYKIIEKRQSVAFWCNPISGHATLYWYQQILGQGPKLLIQFQNNGVVDDSQLPKDRFSAERLKGVDSTLKIQPAKLEDSAVYLCASSLGGAGLFGEQYFGPGTRLTVT.

The chain couples TRBV5-1 to TRBJ1-2; D perhaps matches TRBD1 (5 bases). The germline V gene encodes CDR1 SGHRS and CDR2 YFSETQ. V was clipped by 0 bases and J by 4 bases, with 7 bases between them. CDR3 size: 13 residues. In DNA form, the CDR3 reads TGCGCCAGCAGCTTGGACAGGTCCTATGGCTACACCTTC. Translating it yields CASSLDRSYGYTF. Combining the CDR3 with reference TRBV5-1 and TRBJ1-2 gives the whole variable domain KAGVTQTPRYLIKTRGQQVTLSCSPISGHRSVSWYQQTPGQGLQFLFEYFSETQRNKGNFPGRFSGRQFSNSRSEMNVSTLELGDSALYLCASSLDRSYGYTFGSGTRLTVV.

The chain couples TRBV14 to TRBJ2-3, with TRBD2 matching 8 bases. The CDR3 loop spans 13 amino acids. The J segment lost 8 bases and the V segment lost 3 bases, leaving 4 bases of the junction unmatched. The germline V gene has CDR1 SGHDN and CDR2 FVKESK. The CDR3 protein is CASSQGLGATQYF. In DNA, the CDR3 is TGTGCCAGCAGCCAGGGACTAGGAGCTACGCAGTATTTT.

This chain links TRBV15 with TRBJ1-4; possible D gene TRBD1, 5 bases. V was trimmed by 0 bases and J by 7 bases, leaving 12 bases between them. The CDR3 has 15 residues. The germline gives CDR1 LNHNV, CDR2 YYDKDF (reference sequence). The CDR3 DNA follows: TGTGCCACCAGCAGAGATCGGGGGGGTTCTGAAAAACTGTTTTTT. This translates into CATSRDRGGSEKLFF.

The chain combines TRBV5-5 with TRBJ1-2; D is unresolved. The CDR3 runs to 14 residues. V lost 2 bases, J lost 7 bases, and 15 bases lay in between. Germline V gene data show CDR1 as SGHKS and CDR2 as YYEKEE (reference sequence). The CDR3 loop is CASSFQTPAGGYTF. The CDR3 DNA reads TGTGCCAGCAGCTTCCAAACACCGGCGGGTGGCTACACCTTC.

This clone has just a few counts. J is TRBJ2-7 and V is TRBV15; tentative D call: TRBD1 (5 bases). The CDR3 extends over 14 amino acids. CDR1 and CDR2 from the germline V gene are LNHNV and YYDKDF (reference sequence). V was cut by 3 bases and J by 3 bases, with 12 bases left in between. The CDR3 region is CATSSTWGGYEQYF. The DNA of the CDR3 is TGTGCCACCAGCAGTACTTGGGGCGGCTACGAGCAGTACTTC. Filled out from reference TRBV15 and TRBJ2-7, the complete variable domain reads DAMVIQNPRYQVTQFGKPVTLSCSQTLNHNVMYWYQQKSSQAPKLLFHYYDKDFNNEADTPDNFQSRRPNTSFCFLDIRSPGLGDTAMYLCATSSTWGGYEQYFGPGTRLTVT.

This chain joins TRBV7-2 and TRBJ1-1; TRBD1 agrees at 8 bases. Per the germline V gene, CDR1 is SGHTA and CDR2 is FQGNSA. CDR3 length: 14 residues. V dropped 6 bases and J dropped 4; count of bases not matched to a gene: 7. DNA of the CDR3: TGTGCCAGCAGGGCAGGGGGCATGGGCACTGAAGCTTTCTTT. Encoded protein: CASRAGGMGTEAFF.

This clone was seen only once. The chain combines TRBV5-1 with TRBJ2-5; D is undetermined. Trimming took 7 bases from V and 3 from J, leaving 13 bases between them. The CDR3 is made up of 13 amino acids. Germline CDR1 and CDR2: SGHRS and YFSETQ. The CDR3 DNA follows: TGCGCCAGCGGGGATTTTAACGAAGAGACCCAGTACTTC. It yields the protein CASGDFNEETQYF.

The chain couples TRBV9 to TRBJ1-2; no firm D call. The CDR3 totals 14 residues. Trimming removed 4 bases at V and 4 bases at J, with 14 bases between. CDR1 is SGDLS and CDR2 is YYNGEE in the germline V gene. In DNA, the CDR3 is TGTGCCAGCAGCCTAAACCCCTACCCCTATGGCTACACCTTC. This codes for CASSLNPYPYGYTF.

This rearrangement joins TRBV6-6 to TRBJ2-7, with 8 bases identical to TRBD1. Trimming removed 6 bases from V and 0 bases from J; junction bases left unmatched: 7. The CDR3 totals 15 residues. The germline V gene has CDR1 MNHNY and CDR2 SVGAGI (reference sequence). CDR3 amino acids: CASRSGQGLSYEQYF. CDR3 sequence (DNA): TGTGCCAGCAGGAGCGGACAGGGCCTCTCCTACGAGCAGTACTTC.

J is TRBJ2-5 and V is TRBV30; 10 bases are a match to TRBD2. The CDR3 has 16 residues. Germline-derived CDR1 and CDR2 are GTSNPN and SVGIG (reference sequence). The V gene end was trimmed by 0 bases and the J gene end by 7 bases; junction bases not matched to a gene: 11. CDR3 in DNA: TGTGCCTGGAGTGTAAGGGCTAGCGGGGGACTGGGGACCCAGTACTTC. This codes for CAWSVRASGGLGTQYF.

J is TRBJ1-4 and V is TRBV28, with D possibly TRBD1 on 5 matching bases. Between the trimmed V and J ends, which lost 2 bases and 8 bases, there was a span of 15 bases. The CDR3 spans 15 residues. Germline V gene data show CDR1 as MDHEN and CDR2 as SYDVKM. DNA of the CDR3: TGTGCCAGCAGTTTAAGGAAGGGGATACGCGAAAAACTGTTTTTT. Translating it yields CASSLRKGIREKLFF.

The chain employs TRBV12-5 and TRBJ2-3; TRBD1 is a possible D gene (6 bases). Germline CDR1 reads LGHNT; CDR2 reads FRNRAP. V was trimmed by 4 bases and J by 6 bases, leaving 8 bases between them. The CDR3 loop spans 12 amino acids. The CDR3: CASGSRGDTQYF. In nucleotides, the CDR3 is TGTGCTAGTGGTTCCAGGGGTGATACGCAGTATTTT.

The chain links TRBV19 to TRBJ2-1; tentatively, D is TRBD1 (6 bases). From germline, CDR1 is LNHDA and CDR2 SQIVND (reference sequence). The CDR3 covers 16 residues. V dropped 4 bases and J dropped 2 bases, with 15 bases sitting between them. CDR3 DNA: TGTGCCAGTAGTAAGGGGCAGGGGTCCACCTACAATGAGCAGTTCTTC. This gives the protein CASSKGQGSTYNEQFF.

This clone was picked up a small number of times. The chain uses TRBV9 and TRBJ1-1; D is unresolved. The V end lost 1 base, the J end lost 1 base, and 11 bases lay between the germline ends. The CDR3 totals 15 residues. In germline, CDR1 is SGDLS, CDR2 YYNGEE. CDR3 region: CASSVSPTRNTEAFF. The CDR3 DNA sequence: TGTGCCAGCAGCGTAAGCCCGACGCGGAACACTGAAGCTTTCTTT. Looking up the rest from reference TRBV9 and TRBJ1-1 gives the full variable domain: DSGVTQTPKHLITATGQRVTLRCSPRSGDLSVYWYQQSLDQGLQFLIQYYNGEERAKGNILERFSAQQFPDLHSELNLSSLELGDSALYFCASSVSPTRNTEAFFGQGTRLTVV.

V and J are TRBV7-2 and TRBJ2-2, with D possibly matching TRBD2 (5 bases). Trimming stripped 5 bases from V and 7 bases from J, with 14 bases between. Germline values: CDR1 SGHTA, CDR2 FQGNSA. The CDR3 has 14 amino acids. The CDR3, as DNA: TGTGCCAGCAGCCCCCCGCGGGCGGGCGGGGAGCTGTTTTTT. Protein: CASSPPRAGGELFF.

The CDR3, as DNA: TGTGCCAGCAGTTCAAATAGCAATCAGCCCCAGCATTTT. As protein: CASSSNSNQPQHF. The chain joins TRBV25-1 to TRBJ1-5, with D hard to call. V was cut by 5 bases and J by 0 bases, with 5 bases left in between. The CDR3 covers 13 residues. Germline values: CDR1 MGHDK, CDR2 SYGVNS.

J is TRBJ1-1 and V is TRBV19; D gene uncertain. With 6 bases removed from V and 1 base from J, the gap between germline ends came to 12 bases. CDR1 and CDR2 from the germline V gene are LNHDA and SQIVND (reference sequence). The length of the CDR3 is 14 residues. CDR3 sequence reads: CASRWTVKNTEAFF. CDR3 DNA: TGTGCCAGTAGGTGGACGGTAAAGAACACTGAAGCTTTCTTT.

The chain combines TRBV7-9 with TRBJ1-4, with D hard to call. The CDR3 sequence is 12 residues long. The germline V gene has CDR1 SEHNR and CDR2 FQNEAQ (reference sequence). The V gene lost 7 bases and the J gene lost 5 bases, with 8 bases spanning the gap. CDR3 coding DNA: TGTGCCAGCACCCCTTCCAATGAAAAACTGTTTTTT. Protein: CASTPSNEKLFF. Full variable domain (remainder filled in from reference TRBV7-9 and TRBJ1-4): DTGVSQNPRHKITKRGQNVTFRCDPISEHNRLYWYRQTLGQGPEFLTYFQNEAQLEKSRLLSDRFSAERPKGSFSTLEIQRTEQGDSAMYLCASTPSNEKLFFGSGTQLSVL.

V is TRBV7-9 and J is TRBJ1-2; D uncertain. This CDR3 region has 12 residues. Germline CDR1 is SEHNR and CDR2 is FQNEAQ (reference sequence). V lost 1 base, J lost 4 bases, and 4 bases lay in between. CDR3 in DNA: TGTGCCAGCAGCTTAGAGGGCTATGGCTACACCTTC. Translating it yields CASSLEGYGYTF. The variable domain in full, completed from reference TRBV7-9 and TRBJ1-2, reads DTGVSQNPRHKITKRGQNVTFRCDPISEHNRLYWYRQTLGQGPEFLTYFQNEAQLEKSRLLSDRFSAERPKGSFSTLEIQRTEQGDSAMYLCASSLEGYGYTFGSGTRLTVV.

V gene TRBV14 combines with J gene TRBJ1-1, with D uncertain. This CDR3 comprises 15 residues. In germline, CDR1 is SGHDN, CDR2 FVKESK. V lost 7 bases to trimming and J lost 7 bases, with 22 bases between them. The CDR3 loop is CASTFGGSPRFEAFF. In nucleotides, the CDR3 is TGTGCCAGCACTTTCGGCGGTTCTCCCAGGTTTGAAGCTTTCTTT.

The chain combines TRBV2 with TRBJ1-6; 7 nucleotides agree with TRBD1. Looked up from germline, CDR1 is SNHLY and CDR2 is FYNNEI. Trimming took 7 bases from V and 7 from J; bases not matched to a gene: 4. The CDR3 covers 13 residues. This CDR3 is CASTGQANSPLHF. CDR3 DNA: TGTGCCAGCACCGGACAGGCAAATTCACCCCTCCACTTT.

This chain connects TRBV7-3 to TRBJ2-3; 8 bases fit TRBD1. From germline, CDR1 is SGHTA and CDR2 FQGTGA. Germline trimming cut 2 bases from V and 0 bases from J; bases unmatched to any gene: 1. The CDR3 covers 15 residues. CDR3 DNA sequence: TGTGCCAGCAGCTTACAGGGGGCGAGCACAGATACGCAGTATTTT. Encoded protein: CASSLQGASTDTQYF. The entire variable domain, with the rest obtained from reference TRBV7-3 and TRBJ2-3, is as follows: GAGVSQTPSNKVTEKGKYVELRCDPISGHTALYWYRQSLGQGPEFLIYFQGTGAADDSGLPNDRFFAVRPEGSVSTLKIQRTERGDSAVYLCASSLQGASTDTQYFGPGTRLTVL.

The chain combines TRBV4-2 with TRBJ2-7, with D possibly being TRBD2 (5 bases). The germline CDR1 and CDR2 sequences are LGHNA and YNFKEQ. The CDR3 contains 17 residues. Trimming took off 0 bases at V and 3 bases at J, with 18 bases between the two ends. The CDR3 DNA follows: TGTGCCAGCAGCCAAGATATGGGAGCAGGCGAAAACTACGAGCAGTACTTC. It yields the protein CASSQDMGAGENYEQYF.

The count of this clone is one. The V call is TRBV6-5, the J call TRBJ1-2, with D unresolved. The CDR3 is 12 amino acids. V was pared by 10 bases and J by 0 bases, with 9 bases between. Per germline, CDR1 MNHEY and CDR2 SVGAGI. The CDR3 sequence: CATTEANYGYTF. For the CDR3, the DNA is TGTGCCACAACAGAAGCTAACTATGGCTACACCTTC.